The clone carrying this TCR beta chain turned up a few times. Antigen: not known. The data were obtained in a study of response to subunit inactivated influenza vaccine. Study results and caveats: The authors suggested that every seasonal influenza vaccination recruits few new T cells.

TCRdb re-analysed the RT-PCR reads in MiXCR, keeping a single row per CDR3 protein. The repertoire has roughly 520,000 distinct CDR3 sequences, roughly 23% of them found once; the top ten carry around 2%. V was cut by 2 bases and J by 1 base, with 8 bases left in between. CDR1 is MRHNA and CDR2 is SNTAGT in the germline V gene. The length of the CDR3 is 14 residues. The input for sequencing was CD4+ T cells sorted from PBMCs, taken 5 days after vaccination. The chain uses TRBV6-4 and TRBJ1-1; D unclear. The TCR was taken from a man aged 45 to 65 who received an inactivated influenza vaccine. The CDR3 DNA follows: TGTGCCAGCAGTGACCTTCCTGGGAACACTGAAGCTTTCTTT. This gives the protein CASSDLPGNTEAFF.